A selection of T cell receptor beta chains follows, all from one sample in a study of patients with pleural tuberculosis. TCRdb ran MiXCR on the reads and lists one entry per CDR3 protein. The sample contains approximately 53,000 distinct CDR3 sequences, less than 9.5% of which appear only once. The receptor source for this set is a human donor with pleural tuberculosis. Both conserved end residues are part of each CDR3. The order of the fields is V gene, J gene, clone size, D gene, CDR3 protein, CDR3 DNA. The D gene is left open where the match is weak. Size values are once, few and many counts, or a class for expanded clones, and some rows have none.

V: TRBV11-2
J: TRBJ2-3
size: -
D: TRBD2
CDR3: CASSLGLAGSADTQYF
DNA: TGTGCCAGCAGCTTAGGTCTAGCGGGTTCCGCAGATACGCAGTATTTT

V: TRBV19
J: TRBJ1-1
size: -
D: TRBD1
CDR3: CVSSIQGAGEAFF
DNA: TGTGTCAGTAGTATCCAGGGGGCAGGAGAAGCTTTCTTT

V: TRBV11-2
J: TRBJ2-3
size: many
D: -
CDR3: CASSLDLTDTQYF
DNA: TGTGCCAGCAGCTTAGACCTCACAGATACGCAGTATTTT

V: TRBV19
J: TRBJ1-5
size: many
D: -
CDR3: CASSIRGRSNQPQHF
DNA: TGTGCCAGTAGTATCCGGGGGCGTAGCAATCAGCCCCAGCATTTT

V: TRBV6-2/TRBV6-3
J: TRBJ2-5
size: once
D: -
CDR3: CASSDGQETQYF
DNA: TGTGCCAGCAGTGACGGACAAGAGACCCAGTACTTC

V: TRBV20-1
J: TRBJ1-5
size: many
D: -
CDR3: CSGGFDTNQPQHF
DNA: TGCAGTGGGGGGTTCGACACCAATCAGCCCCAGCATTTT

V: TRBV27
J: TRBJ1-3
size: many
D: -
CDR3: CASSLSTGTGNTIYF
DNA: TGTGCCAGCAGTTTATCGACCGGGACTGGAAACACCATATATTTT

V: TRBV28
J: TRBJ1-1
size: medium-sized
D: TRBD1
CDR3: CASSPPDRYAEAFF
DNA: TGTGCCAGCAGTCCCCCGGACAGGTATGCAGAAGCTTTCTTT

V: TRBV12-3/TRBV12-4
J: TRBJ2-7
size: few
D: -
CDR3: CASRMERIFDEQYF
DNA: TGTGCCAGCAGAATGGAACGGATCTTTGACGAGCAGTACTTC

V: TRBV28
J: TRBJ1-1
size: many
D: -
CDR3: CASSFGSPEAFF
DNA: TGTGCCAGCAGTTTCGGGTCGCCCGAAGCTTTCTTT

V: TRBV11-2
J: TRBJ2-3
size: -
D: TRBD1
CDR3: CASSLVAGGYDTQYF
DNA: TGTGCCAGCAGCTTAGTGGCAGGGGGCTACGATACGCAGTATTTT

V: TRBV10-2
J: TRBJ2-2
size: few
D: -
CDR3: CASKKAAYTGELFF
DNA: TGCGCCAGCAAAAAGGCGGCCTACACCGGGGAGCTGTTTTTT

V: TRBV5-4
J: TRBJ2-5
size: -
D: -
CDR3: CASSSSHRETQYF
DNA: TGTGCCAGCAGCTCCTCCCATCGGGAGACCCAGTACTTC

V: TRBV27
J: TRBJ2-3
size: many
D: -
CDR3: CASGPSGMTMVQYF
DNA: TGTGCCAGCGGCCCTTCCGGGATGACGATGGTGCAGTATTTT

V: TRBV2
J: TRBJ2-7
size: many
D: -
CDR3: CASSEVEGSEQYF
DNA: TGTGCCAGCAGTGAAGTGGAGGGCAGCGAGCAGTACTTC

V: TRBV20-1
J: TRBJ2-3
size: many
D: -
CDR3: CSAERPGERFPDTQYF
DNA: TGCAGTGCAGAAAGGCCCGGGGAGAGGTTCCCAGATACGCAGTATTTT

V: TRBV27
J: TRBJ2-5
size: many
D: -
CDR3: CASSGAGTQYF
DNA: TGTGCCAGCAGTGGAGCTGGGACCCAGTACTTC

V: TRBV29-1
J: TRBJ2-1
size: many
D: TRBD2
CDR3: CSEIAGRNEQFF
DNA: TGCAGCGAAATAGCGGGAAGGAATGAGCAGTTCTTC

V: TRBV2
J: TRBJ1-6
size: many
D: -
CDR3: CASSDRAGNNSPLHF
DNA: TGTGCCAGCAGTGACAGGGCAGGGAATAATTCACCCCTCCACTTT

V: TRBV24-1
J: TRBJ1-2
size: many
D: -
CDR3: CATSGLGYGYTF
DNA: TGTGCCACCAGTGGCTTGGGGTATGGCTACACCTTC

V: TRBV11-2
J: TRBJ2-3
size: many
D: -
CDR3: CASSPFTDTQYF
DNA: TGTGCCAGCAGCCCCTTCACAGATACGCAGTATTTT

V: TRBV27
J: TRBJ1-2
size: -
D: -
CDR3: CASSLLGYGYAF
DNA: TGTGCCAGCAGTTTACTCGGTTATGGCTACGCCTTC